The 12 T cell receptor beta chains below were found in one sample sequenced in a study of glioma-infiltrating T cells. TCR alpha and beta CDR3 regions were amplified from RNA using iRepertoire nested multiplex PCR. Using its own MiXCR run on the multiplex PCR reads, TCRdb lists one record per CDR3 protein. The sample has 100,000 to 150,000 distinct CDR3 sequences, roughly 20% seen once. The sequenced sample consisted of glioma tissue, nonneoplastic brain tissue, or PBMCs (not recorded which). Source of these receptors: a human donor with low-grade glioma or glioblastoma, undergoing nonglioma brain surgery, or in good health (not recorded which).

This clonotype was seen at least ten times. The chain couples TRBV12-3 or TRBV12-4 to TRBJ2-7; D is unresolved. Trimming stripped 2 bases from V and 4 bases from J, with 12 bases between. The CDR3 spans 14 residues. CDR3 DNA: TGTGCCAGCAGTTTAATGTCTGTTGCATACGAGCAGTACTTC. It is translated as CASSLMSVAYEQYF.

As for this clonotype: A read error may explain this, as a much larger clone is one base away. The chain couples TRBV4-1 to TRBJ2-2, with TRBD1 identical over 7 bases. CDR1 is MGHRA, CDR2 YSYEKL, per germline. This CDR3 comprises 16 residues. Unmatched junction bases numbered 7, after V lost 4 bases and J lost 2 bases. CDR3 loop: CASSPRQGHNTGELFF. The CDR3 DNA reads TGCGCCAGCAGCCCGAGACAGGGTCATAACACCGGGGAGCTGTTTTTT.

This clonotype occurred a few times. Since a much larger clone is just one base distant, this may be a read error. The gene calls are TRBV7-2 and TRBJ2-7, with 7 bases that match TRBD1. Per germline, CDR1 SGHTA and CDR2 FQGNSA. This CDR3 has 15 residues. With 8 bases clipped from V and 1 base from J, the junction kept 11 bases outside the gene matches. CDR3 coding DNA: TGTGCCAGCCGCCGAACCGGGACAGCTTCCTACGAGCAGTACTTC. Translated, it gives CASRRTGTASYEQYF.

The V gene is TRBV28, the J gene TRBJ2-7, with 9 bases fitting TRBD2. The V gene end was trimmed by 7 bases and the J gene end by 5 bases; junction bases not matched to a gene: 12. The CDR3 runs 15 residues. Germline V gives CDR1 MDHEN, CDR2 SYDVKM. The CDR3: CASNNWAGGGDEQYF. CDR3 nucleotide sequence: TGTGCCAGCAACAACTGGGCGGGAGGGGGCGACGAGCAGTACTTC.

This chain uses TRBV29-1 with TRBJ1-2, with TRBD1 matching over 10 bases. This CDR3 contains 15 residues. Germline V lookup: CDR1 SQVTM, CDR2 ANQGSEA. The V segment lost 4 bases and the J segment 7 bases; nucleotides outside the gene matches: 12. In nucleotides, the CDR3 is TGCAGCGTTGGAGTCACGACAGGGGGCATAGGTGGCTACACCTTC. It codes for CSVGVTTGGIGGYTF.

There are many counts of this clonotype. V gene TRBV28 combines with J gene TRBJ2-4; 7 bases align to TRBD1. Losses at the gene ends were 5 bases for V and 3 bases for J; bases not matched to a gene: 13. There are 17 residues in the CDR3. CDR1 MDHEN and CDR2 SYDVKM come from the germline V gene. CDR3 bases: TGTGCCAGCAGTCCGATATTACCCGGGACAGTCAAAAACATTCAGTACTTC. Translating it yields CASSPILPGTVKNIQYF.

On this clonotype: A much larger clone differs from this one at a single base, so this may be a read error. The chain recombines TRBV4-3 with TRBJ2-1; 7 bases match TRBD1. CDR3 size: 15 residues. Germline V gene sequence: CDR1 LGHNA, CDR2 YSLEER. CDR3 amino acids: CASSRRTGSYNEHFF. DNA for the CDR3: TGCGCCAGCAGCCGAAGGACAGGCTCCTACAATGAGCATTTCTTC.

This clonotype was counted many times. V gene TRBV6-4 combines with J gene TRBJ2-7; no clear D gene. This CDR3 contains 14 residues. Germline V CDR1 and CDR2: MRHNA, SNTAGT. With 2 bases removed from V and 2 bases from J, the gap between germline ends came to 10 bases. In DNA form, the CDR3 reads TGTGCCAGCAGTGACGCCGAAGGGACCTACGAGCAGTACTTC. This gives the protein CASSDAEGTYEQYF.

This clonotype was observed at least ten times. The chain joins TRBV28 to TRBJ2-1; tentatively, D is TRBD1 or TRBD2 (5 bases each). The V end lost 2 bases, the J end lost 9 bases, and 17 bases lay between the germline ends. Germline assignment: CDR1 MDHEN and CDR2 SYDVKM. CDR3 size: 15 residues. DNA for the CDR3: TGTGCCAGCAGTTTAATACTGAGGGGTGGGGGTGAGCAGTTCTTC. Translating it yields CASSLILRGGGEQFF.

This clonotype was seen more than once but under ten times. The chain links TRBV19 to TRBJ1-4, with 9 bases matching TRBD1. The length of the CDR3 is 15 residues. With V trimmed by 5 bases and J by 7 bases, 8 bases remained unmatched. Germline CDR1 reads LNHDA; CDR2 reads SQIVND (reference sequence). CDR3 loop: CASSVSGTGSEKLFF. In DNA form, the CDR3 reads TGTGCCAGTAGTGTTTCCGGGACAGGGTCTGAAAAACTGTTTTTT.

This clonotype was seen at least ten times. This chain uses TRBV20-1 with TRBJ1-1; weak D call: TRBD1 (6 bases). The ends were cut back, 4 bases at V and 3 bases at J, with 18 bases in the middle. Germline V lookup: CDR1 DFQATT, CDR2 SNEGSKA (reference sequence). The CDR3 totals 15 residues. Here the CDR3 DNA reads TGCAGTGCTAACGACAGGTCGAGCTCCCACACTGAAGCTTTCTTT. Its protein product is CSANDRSSSHTEAFF.

The chain recombines TRBV29-1 with TRBJ2-2, with D uncertain. CDR1 SQVTM and CDR2 ANQGSEA come from the germline V gene. Trimming took off 3 bases at V and 0 bases at J, with 5 bases between the two ends. This CDR3 spans 13 amino acids. DNA of the CDR3: TGCAGCGTTGACCAGGCGAACACCGGGGAGCTGTTTTTT. Protein: CSVDQANTGELFF.